A selection of T cell receptor beta chains follows, all from one sample in a study of shared clonotypes between healthy human individuals. Sequenced by immunoSEQ multiplex PCR; TCRdb stores in-frame clones only, minus some. The table includes 1,500,000 or so clones, 98% detected once. Sequencing was performed on naive CD4+ T cells sorted from blood. The source of these receptors is a man aged 25-45 years in good health. CDR3s include the opening cysteine and the closing phenylalanine or tryptophan. A D gene is named only where the DNA matches it firmly. Some rows have no size entry. The others give once, few or many, or a class for an expanded clone.

size	D	J	length	V	DNA	CDR3
-	-	TRBJ2-7	12	TRBV6-6	TGTGCCACCGGGGTTTCCCCCTACGAGCAGTACTTC	CATGVSPYEQYF
-	TRBD1	TRBJ2-7	15	TRBV18	TGTGCCAGCTCTGCCGGGACAGGGCGCGGCTACGAGCAGTACTTC	CASSAGTGRGYEQYF
-	-	TRBJ2-7	13	TRBV10-1	TGCGCCAGCAGTGAGTCAGGAAGTTACGAGCAGTACTTC	CASSESGSYEQYF
-	TRBD1	TRBJ2-7	18	TRBV4-1	TGCGCCAGCAGCCAAGATACCCGGAGGCAGGGGGTGGCCTACGAGCAGTACTTC	CASSQDTRRQGVAYEQYF
-	-	TRBJ2-2	14	TRBV29-1	TGCAGCGTTTTTAGCGAAGGGAACACCGGGGAGCTGTTTTTT	CSVFSEGNTGELFF
-	TRBD2	TRBJ2-5	15	TRBV7-2	TGTGCCAGCAGCTTAGTTCTTACTAGCGAGGGGACCCAGTACTTC	CASSLVLTSEGTQYF
-	-	TRBJ2-2	16	TRBV9	TGTGCCAGCAGCGTAGTATCGGGGGCGAACACCGGGGAGCTGTTTTTT	CASSVVSGANTGELFF
-	-	TRBJ2-6	17	TRBV5-1	TGCGCCAGCAGCTTGGAGGCGGCGAGCTCTGGGGCCAACGTCCTGACTTTC	CASSLEAASSGANVLTF
-	-	TRBJ1-5	16	TRBV6-5	TGTGCCAGCAGTTTGCGGGCCAATTATAGCAATCAGCCCCAGCATTTT	CASSLRANYSNQPQHF
-	-	TRBJ2-7	13	TRBV18	TGTGCCAGCTCTACCACGCCAGATTACGAGCAGTACTTC	CASSTTPDYEQYF
-	-	TRBJ2-1	13	TRBV28	-	CASSSGRVGLGIF
-	-	TRBJ1-1	15	TRBV27	TGTGCCAGCAGTTTATTGTCTCGAGGGAACACTGAAGCTTTCTTT	CASSLLSRGNTEAFF
-	-	TRBJ1-1	13	TRBV2	TGTGCCAGCAGTGTTGACTTAAAAGGTGAAGCTTTCTTT	CASSVDLKGEAFF
-	-	TRBJ2-3	17	TRBV5-1	TGCGCCAGCAGCTTGAACCGCACGAGAAGGGGGTCAGATACGCAGTATTTT	CASSLNRTRRGSDTQYF
once	-	TRBJ2-3	16	TRBV15	TGTGCCACCAGCTCTCGGGGGCCGGGGGTCACAGATACGCAGTATTTT	CATSSRGPGVTDTQYF
-	-	TRBJ2-5	14	TRBV5-1	TGCGCCAGCAGCTTGATGGGGGGCGGAGAGACCCAGTACTTC	CASSLMGGGETQYF
-	-	TRBJ1-3	13	TRBV27	TGTGCCAGCAGTTTTACCGCTGGAAACACCATATATTTT	CASSFTAGNTIYF
-	-	TRBJ2-1	13	TRBV2	TGTGCCAGCAGTGGGACCTTTTACAATGAGCAGTTCTTC	CASSGTFYNEQFF
-	TRBD2	TRBJ2-7	15	TRBV18	TGTGCCAGCTCACCAGGACTAGCGGGAGTGGCCGAGCAGTACTTC	CASSPGLAGVAEQYF
-	TRBD2	TRBJ2-5	18	TRBV5-1	TGCGCCAGCAGTCAGTTGGCTAGCGGGAGGGTTGAGCAAGAGACCCAGTACTTC	CASSQLASGRVEQETQYF
-	-	TRBJ2-2	13	TRBV9	TGTGCCAGCAGCGTAACTGGTTCGGGGGAGCTGTTTTTT	CASSVTGSGELFF
-	-	TRBJ2-1	13	TRBV29-1	TGCAGCGTTGAAGGATCGGGGTACAATGAGCAGTTCTTC	CSVEGSGYNEQFF
-	TRBD1	TRBJ1-2	16	TRBV7-2	TGTGCCAGCAGCTCCTTATTTACAGGGGGCAGCTATGGCTACACCTTC	CASSSLFTGGSYGYTF
-	-	TRBJ2-7	16	TRBV19	TGTGCCAGTAGTCCCAACCCCGGGACCGGGACCGGGGAGCAGTACTTC	CASSPNPGTGTGEQYF
-	TRBD1	TRBJ2-5	15	TRBV7-2	TGTGCCAGCAGCCTAGGACAGGGGGTATTGGAGACCCAGTACTTC	CASSLGQGVLETQYF
-	-	TRBJ1-1	14	TRBV19	TGTGCCAGTAGCCACAGGGCCCTGAACACTGAAGCTTTCTTT	CASSHRALNTEAFF
once	TRBD1	TRBJ2-6	18	TRBV9	TGTGCCAGCAGCGGACGGACAGGGGGCGCTTCTGGGGCCAACGTCCTGACTTTC	CASSGRTGGASGANVLTF
-	TRBD1	TRBJ2-1	15	TRBV5-5	TGTGCCAGCAGCCCCGGGACAGGGAATAATAATGAGCAGTTCTTC	CASSPGTGNNNEQFF
-	-	TRBJ2-5	11	TRBV29-1	TGCAGCGTTCCGTTACGCGAGACCCAGTACTTC	CSVPLRETQYF
-	-	TRBJ2-1	17	TRBV19	TGTGCCAGTAGTATAGCCCGGAGGGCCAGGTCCTACAATGAGCAGTTCTTC	CASSIARRARSYNEQFF
-	-	TRBJ1-1	13	TRBV7-9	TGTGCCAGCAGCCTACAGACAAACACTGAAGCTTTCTTT	CASSLQTNTEAFF
-	-	TRBJ2-7	16	TRBV5-5	TGTGCCAGCAGTCATTCACAACTCAGGAACTCCTACGAGCAGTACTTC	CASSHSQLRNSYEQYF
-	-	TRBJ2-5	15	TRBV7-9	TGTGCCAGCAGCTTAGTATCGGAAGCCCCCCAGACCCAGTACTTC	CASSLVSEAPQTQYF
-	-	TRBJ1-2	12	TRBV28	TGTGCCAGCAGTTCCAGGGTTTATGGCTACACCTTC	CASSSRVYGYTF
-	-	TRBJ2-3	16	TRBV9	TGTGCCAGCAGCGTCCGGCGCTCAGGGGCCCCAGATACGCAGTATTTT	CASSVRRSGAPDTQYF
-	-	TRBJ2-5	13	TRBV4-3	TGCGCCAGCAGTCCCGGGGGTTTGGAGACCCAGTACTTC	CASSPGGLETQYF
-	TRBD1	TRBJ1-1	14	TRBV2	TGTGCCAGCAGATCACAGACAGGGGGCACTGAAGCTTTCTTT	CASRSQTGGTEAFF
-	-	TRBJ2-5	15	TRBV5-1	TGCGCCAGCAGCTTGGATGGTCGGGCCCAAGAGACCCAGTACTTC	CASSLDGRAQETQYF
-	-	TRBJ1-1	18	TRBV18	TGTGCCAGCTCACCACTGAGCCGGGGCTCGGGACATAACACTGAAGCTTTCTTT	CASSPLSRGSGHNTEAFF
-	TRBD2	TRBJ2-1	15	TRBV18	TGTGCCAGCTCACGAGTCGGGAGGTCCTACAATGAGCAGTTCTTC	CASSRVGRSYNEQFF
-	TRBD1	TRBJ2-1	15	TRBV7-3	TGTGCCAGCAGCCTAACGGGACAGGGAAACAATGAGCAGTTCTTC	CASSLTGQGNNEQFF
-	-	TRBJ2-1	13	TRBV29-1	TGCAGCGTTGATGGGACACAAAACAATGAGCAGTTCTTC	CSVDGTQNNEQFF
-	-	TRBJ1-1	15	TRBV25-1	TGTGCCAGCAGTGAATACGGGGGCCCGAACACTGAAGCTTTCTTT	CASSEYGGPNTEAFF
-	-	TRBJ2-7	14	TRBV19	TGTGCCAGTAGTATTGGGGGACACTCCTACGAGCAGTACTTC	CASSIGGHSYEQYF
-	-	TRBJ2-3	17	TRBV19	TGTGCCAGTAGTATAGCCACCGGGAGTTCCCGCACAGATACGCAGTATTTT	CASSIATGSSRTDTQYF
-	-	TRBJ2-3	14	TRBV5-1	TGCGCCAGCAGCCTCACTCGGGCCGTAGATACGCAGTATTTT	CASSLTRAVDTQYF
-	-	TRBJ2-7	14	TRBV5-4	TGTGCCAGCAGCTTGCCGGGACGAAACTACGAGCAGTACTTC	CASSLPGRNYEQYF
-	-	TRBJ2-7	15	TRBV2	TGTGCCAGCAGTGAAGCGGGGTCCTCATCCTACGAGCAGTACTTC	CASSEAGSSSYEQYF
once	-	TRBJ2-7	16	TRBV25-1	TGTGCCAGCAGTGAATCGAGGAGCAGGGGCCTCTACGAGCAGTACTTC	CASSESRSRGLYEQYF
-	TRBD1	TRBJ2-5	14	TRBV5-1	TGCGCCAGCAGGGACCCCCAGGGGGCGGGGACCCAGTACTTC	CASRDPQGAGTQYF
-	-	TRBJ2-2	17	TRBV29-1	TGCAGCGTTGAAGATCTTCAGAGGGGGGCAAACACCGGGGAGCTGTTTTTT	CSVEDLQRGANTGELFF
-	-	TRBJ2-7	14	TRBV6-1	TGTGCCAGCAGGCCGGGACACCTCTTGGATGAGCAGTACTTC	CASRPGHLLDEQYF